This TCR beta chain was profiled in a study of T cells in Graves' hyperthyroidism and ophthalmopathy (dated by TCRdb to 2018 to 2020). For the wider study: Peripheral blood samples were taken at the time of initial diagnosis, prior to any treatment. A discovery cohort of about a hundred patients, roughly 45 with Graves' ophthalmopathy and approximately 60 with stable Graves' hyperthyroidism, was used to find distinguishing TCR V-J signatures. An independent validation cohort of about 19 hyperthyroidism patients and about 16 patients who later progressed to ophthalmopathy tested prospective prediction of ophthalmopathy. The 100 or so discovery patients were randomly split 7:3 into training and test sets. In several Graves' hyperthyroidism patients, the study also compared T-cell repertoires from thyroid tissue with T-cell repertoires from blood. After sampling, hyperthyroidism patients received methimazole starting at 30 mg daily, and ophthalmopathy patients received high-dose intravenous methylprednisolone. TCR Vbeta CDR3 sequencing of some 140 peripheral blood samples (43 ophthalmopathy, roughly 74 hyperthyroidism and some 17 progressor patients) is reported in the paper.

The CDR3 contains 14 residues, cysteine and phenylalanine counted. The retained sequence is limited to the CDR3, 42 bases, with the frame set at the first base. V ends up 6 bases short and J 1 base short, with an unmatched junction base count of 7. Sequences SQVTM (CDR1) and ANQGSEA (CDR2) are obtained from the germline V gene. Here is what the overall study found, with its caveats: During validation, the model predicted progression to ophthalmopathy a median of roughly 7.1 months ahead of onset, with almost 71% sensitivity and 72% to 85% specificity. Most expanded thyroid clonotypes (frequency above 0.001) were also detected in blood, a finding suggesting that blood repertoires may reflect thyroid immune responses. Sample size was not statistically predetermined, and investigators were not blinded to group allocation. A model built on a 13 V-J signature distinguished ophthalmopathy from stable hyperthyroidism, reaching 87.88% sensitivity and around 81% specificity in cross-validation and 80%/75% in testing.

TCR beta CDR3 regions were amplified from RNA transcripts. The first round of RT-PCR for the TCR CDR3 was performed with the HTBI primer set and the Qiagen OneStep RT-PCR kit. Libraries were constructed in a second round of multiplex PCR, after which size selection and purification were performed. Libraries were sequenced paired-end with 100 bp reads on an Illumina HiSeq2000. Concerning the study's data processing: Raw data were processed with SOAPnuke, discarding reads with adapters, uncalled bases, mean Phred below 15, or no exact constant-primer or identifier match. High-quality paired reads were merged using COPE v1.2.5, and each unique nucleotide sequence was defined as a clonotype. MiTCR v1.1 was used to align clonotypes to the IMGT TRBV, TRBD and TRBJ reference segments. The analysis included only V-J combinations with a frequency above 0.0001, which together covered more than 98% of the repertoires. The TCS score was defined as the ratio of F50 (clonal expansion) to E x V (chaos), calculated using BLOSUM62-based TCRdist between CDR3 peptides within each V-J. Welch's t-statistics and random forest reduced 450 to 600 V-J features to under 15, which were used in a naive Bayes classifier (R e1071). TCRdb reprocessing: public reads trimmed at Q25 with fastp, clones called with MiXCR, in-frame beta chains kept. Duplicate CDR3 protein sequences are folded into a single record with the most common DNA and genes. The V and J calls come from TCRdb's annotation, not from the publication. The sample profile shows a few hundred thousand distinct CDR3 sequences; approximately 14% of them were found once. Approximately 7% of the sample rests with the top ten.

Of note for this clonotype: No antigen is known for it. No much larger clonotype is one base removed from it; base qualities were not supplied.

A patient counted as having stable Graves' hyperthyroidism if no progression to ophthalmopathy occurred over 18 months of follow-up. Hyperthyroidism patients were aged 18 to 65 years and newly diagnosed, with disease duration of less than 2 months. Any patient with an uncontrolled infection, another autoimmune disease, pregnancy or lactation was excluded. Diagnoses were based on clinical symptoms, serum thyroxine and TRAb, thyroid ultrasound and orbital computed tomography. Ficoll-Paque density gradient centrifugation was used to isolate PBMCs from 10 ml of fresh peripheral blood. Trizol reagent was used to extract total RNA, and RNA quality was then checked on an Agilent 2100 Bioanalyzer.

The material sequenced was blood. The receptor was derived from a woman aged 25 to 45 with Graves' hyperthyroidism. The sequence links TRBV29-1 to TRBJ2-3, and TRBD2 aligns with 7 junction nucleotides. The CDR3 protein is CSVAGVQGTDTQYF. The DNA sequence follows: TGCAGCGTCGCGGGGGTCCAGGGCACAGATACGCAGTATTTT.